The 31 T cell receptor beta chains presented below share a single source sample, sequenced in a study of T cell changes during pregnancy in multiple sclerosis. Sequenced by immunoSEQ multiplex PCR; TCRdb stores in-frame clones only, minus some. The sample comprises under 60,000 clones, 80% to 95% of which are singletons, and roughly 0.25% rests with the top ten. Sequenced here: CD4+ T cells from peripheral blood mononuclear cells, sampled in the third trimester of pregnancy. Every receptor here comes from a female donor with multiple sclerosis, enrolled in a pregnancy study.

The chain employs TRBV7-2 and TRBJ1-1; D possibly corresponds to TRBD1 (5 bases). The germline V and J ends were trimmed by 1 base and 4 bases, with 16 bases remaining between them. CDR3 length: 16 residues. Germline V gives CDR1 SGHTA, CDR2 FQGNSA. CDR3 nucleotide sequence: TGTGCCAGCAGCTTAGTCCCCAGATCTCAGGGCACTGAAGCTTTCTTT. Translated, it gives CASSLVPRSQGTEAFF.

This sequence joins TRBV11-2 and TRBJ1-2, with D possibly matching TRBD1 (6 bases). V lost 5 bases to trimming and J lost 10 bases, with 20 bases between them. Germline loops: CDR1 SGHAT, CDR2 FQNNGV. The CDR3 consists of 14 residues. The chain's CDR3 is CASSRTNQQGPYTF. CDR3 nucleotides: TGTGCCAGCAGCCGGACGAATCAACAGGGACCCTACACCTTC.

The chain carries TRBV18 and TRBJ1-1; 9 nucleotides align to TRBD1. This CDR3 is built from 15 residues. With V trimmed by 4 bases and J by 2 bases, 5 bases remained unmatched. Germline CDR1 is KGHSH and CDR2 is LQKENI. CDR3 loop: CASSLYRGQNTEAFF. The DNA of the CDR3 is TGTGCCAGCTCACTATACAGGGGGCAAAACACTGAAGCTTTCTTT.

The chain recombines TRBV19 with TRBJ2-1, with TRBD2 matching over 7 bases. This CDR3 spans 15 amino acids. Germline assignment: CDR1 LNHDA and CDR2 SQIVND (reference sequence). V lost 7 bases to trimming and J lost 7 bases; unmatched junction nucleotides: 13. CDR3 nucleotide sequence: TGTGCCAGTATGAGGGGCGGGAGTGGTTGGAATGAGCAGTTCTTC. Its protein product is CASMRGGSGWNEQFF. The full variable domain, with the rest looked up from reference TRBV19 and TRBJ2-1, is DGGITQSPKYLFRKEGQNVTLSCEQNLNHDAMYWYRQDPGQGLRLIYYSQIVNDFQKGDIAEGYSVSREKKESFPLTVTSAQKNPTAFYLCASMRGGSGWNEQFFGPGTRLTVL.

This chain uses TRBV7-2 with TRBJ2-3; D is perhaps TRBD2 (6 bases). The V end lost 2 bases, the J end lost 0 bases, and 15 bases lay between the germline ends. The CDR3 has 17 amino acids. Germline assignment: CDR1 SGHTA and CDR2 FQGNSA. CDR3 in DNA: TGTGCCAGCAGCTTAAACGGGAGACCCCCCAGCACAGATACGCAGTATTTT. This encodes CASSLNGRPPSTDTQYF.

This clone was observed once. The chain couples TRBV6-6 to TRBJ1-3, with 7 bases lining up with TRBD1. This CDR3 spans 15 amino acids. V lost 6 bases and J lost 0; bases outside the gene matches: 5. Looked up from germline, CDR1 is MNHNY and CDR2 is SVGAGI (reference sequence). CDR3 protein: CASRLQGSSGNTIYF. The CDR3 coding sequence is TGTGCCAGCAGATTACAGGGGAGCTCTGGAAACACCATATATTTT.

The chain links TRBV19 to TRBJ1-2; D ambiguous. Germline values: CDR1 LNHDA, CDR2 SQIVND (reference sequence). The CDR3 has 12 residues. V was shortened by 10 bases and J by 2 bases, with 11 bases between the two germline ends. CDR3 region: CATLDKNYGYTF. As DNA, the CDR3 is TGTGCCACTTTAGACAAAAACTATGGCTACACCTTC.

This sequence joins TRBV7-3 and TRBJ1-1, with D tentatively TRBD1 (5 bases). The germline V gene has CDR1 SGHTA and CDR2 FQGTGA. The V end lost 5 bases, the J end lost 4 bases, and 17 bases lay between the germline ends. There are 15 residues in the CDR3. The CDR3 is CASSILGGTGTEAFF. The DNA of the CDR3 is TGTGCCAGCAGCATATTGGGGGGGACGGGCACTGAAGCTTTCTTT.

The CDR3, as DNA: TGTGCCAGCAGTGATGGGGCGGGGGGGCACGGCACAGATACGCAGTATTTT. This sequence encodes CASSDGAGGHGTDTQYF. The rearrangement joins TRBV2 to TRBJ2-3; 9 positions match TRBD2. From germline, CDR1 is SNHLY and CDR2 FYNNEI. The CDR3 totals 17 residues. Trimming removed 3 bases from V and 1 base from J; junction bases left unmatched: 8.

V is TRBV7-8 and J is TRBJ2-2; D gene uncertain. V was trimmed by 1 base and J by 1 base, leaving 7 bases between them. Germline V gene data show CDR1 as SGHVS and CDR2 as FQNEAQ. CDR3 length: 15 amino acids. For the CDR3, the DNA is TGTGCCAGCAGCTTAGTAAGCTGGAACACCGGGGAGCTGTTTTTT. Amino acid sequence: CASSLVSWNTGELFF.

In this sample, this clone turned up a few times. V usage is TRBV9 and J usage is TRBJ2-3; 9 nucleotides align to TRBD2. V was clipped by 2 bases and J by 0 bases; unmatched bases: 4. The V gene's germline CDR1 is SGDLS and CDR2 YYNGEE. There are 16 residues in the CDR3. The CDR3 protein is CASSVREGRSTDTQYF. The CDR3 nucleotides read TGTGCCAGCAGCGTGCGGGAGGGTAGGAGCACAGATACGCAGTATTTT.

The DNA of the CDR3 is TGTGCCAGCAGTGTAGGGGGAACCGGGGAGCTGTTTTTT. Translating it yields CASSVGGTGELFF. The V call is TRBV2, the J call TRBJ2-2, with D possibly TRBD1 on 6 matching bases. The CDR3 extends over 13 amino acids. CDR1 SNHLY and CDR2 FYNNEI come from the germline V gene. Trimming left V 4 bases short and J 5 bases short, with 8 bases between. The whole variable domain, remainder taken from reference TRBV2 and TRBJ2-2, is EPEVTQTPSHQVTQMGQEVILRCVPISNHLYFYWYRQILGQKVEFLVSFYNNEISEKSEIFDDQFSVERPDGSNFTLKIRSTKLEDSAMYFCASSVGGTGELFFGEGSRLTVL.

The chain uses TRBV18 and TRBJ1-2; D not certain. The CDR3 loop spans 14 amino acids. The ends were cut back, 1 base at V and 8 bases at J, with 14 bases in the middle. Germline-derived CDR1 and CDR2 are KGHSH and LQKENI. The CDR3, as DNA: TGTGCCAGCTCACCACAGCCCAAAGAAACGGGCTACACCTTC. Protein sequence: CASSPQPKETGYTF.

The chain has TRBV7-3 and TRBJ2-2; 9 nucleotides agree with TRBD1. V was pared by 1 base and J by 6 bases, with 0 bases of the junction left unmatched. The length of the CDR3 is 14 residues. Germline CDR1 reads SGHTA; CDR2 reads FQGTGA. As DNA, the CDR3 is TGTGCCAGCAGCTTAAGACAGGGGGCCGGGGAGCTGTTTTTT. As protein: CASSLRQGAGELFF.

The chain recombines TRBV7-3 with TRBJ2-2; tentatively, D is TRBD1 (6 bases). This CDR3 has 16 amino acids. Trimming removed 5 bases from V and 0 bases from J, with 13 bases in between. CDR1 and CDR2 from the germline V gene are SGHTA and FQGTGA. The CDR3 loop is CASSLTGTTNTGELFF. The CDR3 bases are TGTGCCAGCAGCCTCACAGGGACAACGAACACCGGGGAGCTGTTTTTT.

V is TRBV11-2 and J is TRBJ2-1, with a possible D match to TRBD2 (6 bases). V gave up 0 bases and J gave up 3 bases, with 18 bases separating them. This CDR3 has 18 residues. The germline gives CDR1 SGHAT, CDR2 FQNNGV. The CDR3 DNA follows: TGTGCCAGCAGCTTAGATTTGCCAGGGCTCGGGGGCTACAATGAGCAGTTCTTC. It is translated as CASSLDLPGLGGYNEQFF.

The rearrangement links TRBV27 to TRBJ1-1, with TRBD1 as a possible D gene (5 bases). Germline loops: CDR1 MNHEY, CDR2 SMNVEV (reference sequence). Trimming removed 6 bases from V and 10 bases from J, with 15 bases in between. CDR3 size: 12 residues. CDR3 sequence: CASSPFPGRAFF. CDR3 nucleotide sequence: TGTGCCAGCAGCCCCTTTCCAGGGCGAGCTTTCTTT.

The chain couples TRBV11-3 to TRBJ2-1, with TRBD2 matching over 9 bases. The V segment lost 1 base and the J segment 8 bases; nucleotides outside the gene matches: 12. In germline, CDR1 is SGHNT, CDR2 YENEEA. The CDR3 contains 17 residues. DNA for the CDR3: TGTGCCAGCAGCTTAGGAGCCCCTTTATTAGCGGGAGATGAGCAGTTCTTC. Translated, it gives CASSLGAPLLAGDEQFF.

The chain links TRBV19 to TRBJ1-1; no definite D call. Germline CDR1 reads LNHDA; CDR2 reads SQIVND (reference sequence). This CDR3 has 14 amino acids. V was trimmed by 7 bases and J by 1 base, leaving 13 bases between them. CDR3 in amino acids: CASKIEAGNTEAFF. The CDR3 DNA reads as TGTGCCAGTAAGATAGAGGCAGGGAACACTGAAGCTTTCTTT.

The CDR3 loop reads CASSLRPRLASNEQFF. CDR3 bases: TGTGCCAGCAGCTTGCGACCTCGACTAGCGAGCAATGAGCAGTTCTTC. This chain joins TRBV7-2 and TRBJ2-1; 8 nucleotides line up with TRBD2. The CDR3 contains 16 residues. With V trimmed by 3 bases and J by 6 bases, 10 bases remained unmatched. Germline lookup yields CDR1 SGHTA and CDR2 FQGNSA.

The chain has TRBV6-5 and TRBJ2-3; D is uncertain. V was cut by 7 bases and J by 6 bases, with 14 bases left in between. This CDR3 has 13 residues. CDR1 and CDR2 from the germline V gene are MNHEY and SVGAGI. The CDR3 coding sequence is TGTGCCAGCATGCGGCGATCGCGGGATACGCAGTATTTT. Amino acids: CASMRRSRDTQYF.

The sample holds one count of this clone. The CDR3 DNA follows: TGTGCCAGCAGGAGGGCCCTTTGGGGAGATACGCAGTATTTT. Protein sequence: CASRRALWGDTQYF. The chain couples TRBV6-1 to TRBJ2-3; D is perhaps TRBD2 (5 bases). With 6 bases removed from V and 5 bases from J, the gap between germline ends came to 15 bases. Germline V gene lookup returns CDR1 MNHNS and CDR2 SASEGT. The CDR3 covers 14 residues.

The chain has TRBV5-1 and TRBJ2-2, with D possibly matching TRBD2 (5 bases). Per germline, CDR1 SGHRS and CDR2 YFSETQ. Trimming stripped 4 bases from V and 7 bases from J, with 11 bases between. The CDR3 contains 13 residues. Here the CDR3 reads CASSVDGDGELFF. The CDR3 DNA follows: TGCGCCAGCAGCGTCGACGGGGACGGGGAGCTGTTTTTT.

The CDR3 sequence is CASSPGQNNEQFF. CDR3 DNA sequence: TGCGCCAGCAGCCCCGGACAGAACAATGAGCAGTTCTTC. The chain employs TRBV5-1 and TRBJ2-1; D possibly corresponds to TRBD1 (6 bases). The V end lost 4 bases, the J end lost 5 bases, and 10 bases lay between the germline ends. CDR3 length: 13 residues. Germline V lookup: CDR1 SGHRS, CDR2 YFSETQ.

The chain carries TRBV6-1 and TRBJ2-7; D unclear. Germline lookup yields CDR1 MNHNS and CDR2 SASEGT. V lost 0 bases and J 3 bases, leaving 9 bases between the germline ends. This CDR3 region has 14 residues. The CDR3 DNA is TGTGCCAGCAGTGAAGCGGTCGGCGGCTACGAGCAGTACTTC. It translates to CASSEAVGGYEQYF.

This sequence joins TRBV6-1 and TRBJ1-5; no definite D call. The germline V gene has CDR1 MNHNS and CDR2 SASEGT. The CDR3 runs to 15 residues. V was cut by 11 bases and J by 1 base, with 18 bases left in between. Here the CDR3 reads CAVTEGYSSNQPQHF. For the CDR3, the DNA is TGTGCCGTCACCGAGGGCTACTCCAGCAATCAGCCCCAGCATTTT.

The V call is TRBV27, the J call TRBJ2-7, with TRBD1 as a possible D gene (5 bases). V shed 3 bases and J shed 7 bases, with 16 bases lying between them. Per germline, CDR1 MNHEY and CDR2 SMNVEV (reference sequence). This CDR3 has 14 residues. The CDR3 DNA is TGTGCCAGCAGTTTTGGGGCCTTTAATGGGGAGCAGTACTTC. Amino acid sequence: CASSFGAFNGEQYF.

The rearrangement uses TRBV5-6 and TRBJ1-2, with 7 bases that match TRBD1. From germline, CDR1 is SGHDT and CDR2 YYEEEE. V was pared by 5 bases and J by 8 bases, with 9 bases of the junction left unmatched. CDR3 length equals 13 residues. The CDR3 region is CASSMDRKGGYTF. For the CDR3, the DNA is TGTGCCAGCAGTATGGACAGGAAAGGCGGCTACACCTTC.

The genes are TRBV6-1 and TRBJ1-2; maybe TRBD1 (6 bases). From germline, CDR1 is MNHNS and CDR2 SASEGT. Trimming removed 11 bases from V and 8 bases from J, with 24 bases in between. The CDR3 is made up of 14 amino acids. DNA of the CDR3: TGTGCCGTTCCCATTGGACAGTTTGATGGGGGCTACACCTTC. The encoded protein is CAVPIGQFDGGYTF.

The V and J genes are TRBV18 and TRBJ2-7; unclear D gene. CDR1 and CDR2 from the germline V gene are KGHSH and LQKENI. This CDR3 has 11 amino acids. V was trimmed by 3 bases and J by 4 bases, leaving 4 bases between them. This CDR3 is CASSPEYEQYF. As DNA, the CDR3 is TGTGCCAGCTCACCCGAGTACGAGCAGTACTTC.

This chain uses TRBV5-1 with TRBJ2-7, with D perhaps matching TRBD2 (6 bases). The germline V and J ends were trimmed by 2 bases and 0 bases, with 12 bases remaining between them. CDR3 size: 15 residues. CDR1 is SGHRS, CDR2 YFSETQ, per germline. The CDR3 loop reads CASSFLRERSYEQYF. The DNA for the CDR3 is TGCGCCAGCAGCTTCTTACGGGAGCGCTCCTACGAGCAGTACTTC.